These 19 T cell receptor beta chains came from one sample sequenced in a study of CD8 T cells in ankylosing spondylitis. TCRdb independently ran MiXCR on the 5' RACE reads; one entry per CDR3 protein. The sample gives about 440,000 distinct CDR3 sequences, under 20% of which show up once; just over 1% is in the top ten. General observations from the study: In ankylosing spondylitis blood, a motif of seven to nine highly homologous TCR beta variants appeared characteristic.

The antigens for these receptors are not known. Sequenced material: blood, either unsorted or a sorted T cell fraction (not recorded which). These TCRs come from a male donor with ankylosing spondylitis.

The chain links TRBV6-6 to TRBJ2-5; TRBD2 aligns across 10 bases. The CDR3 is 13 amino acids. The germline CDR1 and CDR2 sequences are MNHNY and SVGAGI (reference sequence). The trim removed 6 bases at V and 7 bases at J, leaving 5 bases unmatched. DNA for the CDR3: TGTGCCAGCAGGGGGACTAGCGAGGGGACCCAGTACTTC. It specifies CASRGTSEGTQYF.

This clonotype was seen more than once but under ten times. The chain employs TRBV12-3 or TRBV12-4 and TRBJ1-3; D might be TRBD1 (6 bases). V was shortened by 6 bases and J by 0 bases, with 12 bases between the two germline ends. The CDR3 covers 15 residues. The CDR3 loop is CASSQGGGSGNTIYF. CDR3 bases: TGTGCCAGCAGCCAAGGAGGGGGCTCTGGAAACACCATATATTTT.

CDR3 region: CASSFPTGANTGELFF. The DNA for the CDR3 is TGTGCCAGCAGCTTCCCGACGGGGGCCAACACCGGGGAGCTGTTTTTT. This chain joins TRBV7-9 and TRBJ2-2; D may correspond to TRBD1 or TRBD2 (6 bases each). The germline V gene encodes CDR1 SEHNR and CDR2 FQNEAQ (reference sequence). The CDR3 runs to 16 residues. Trimming removed 3 bases from V and 2 bases from J, with 13 bases in between.

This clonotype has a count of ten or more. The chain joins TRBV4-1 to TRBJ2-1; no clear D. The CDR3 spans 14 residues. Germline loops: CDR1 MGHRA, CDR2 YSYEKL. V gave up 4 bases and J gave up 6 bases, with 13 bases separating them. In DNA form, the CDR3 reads TGCGCCAGCAGCCCCAGTCTAAAAACCAATGAGCAGTTCTTC. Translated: CASSPSLKTNEQFF.

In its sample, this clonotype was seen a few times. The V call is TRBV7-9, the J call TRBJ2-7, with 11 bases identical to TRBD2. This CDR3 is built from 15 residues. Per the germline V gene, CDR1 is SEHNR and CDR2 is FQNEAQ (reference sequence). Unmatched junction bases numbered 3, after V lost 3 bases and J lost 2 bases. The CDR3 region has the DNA TGTGCCAGCAGCTTTGCTAGCGGGGGGACCTACGAGCAGTACTTC. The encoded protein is CASSFASGGTYEQYF.

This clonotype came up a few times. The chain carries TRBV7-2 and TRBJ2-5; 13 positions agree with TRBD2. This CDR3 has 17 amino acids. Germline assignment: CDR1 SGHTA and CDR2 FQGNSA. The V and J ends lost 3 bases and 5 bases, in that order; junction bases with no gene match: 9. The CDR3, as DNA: TGTGCCAGCAGCTTGCCGGGACTAGCGGGACCAGGGGAGACCCAGTACTTC. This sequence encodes CASSLPGLAGPGETQYF.

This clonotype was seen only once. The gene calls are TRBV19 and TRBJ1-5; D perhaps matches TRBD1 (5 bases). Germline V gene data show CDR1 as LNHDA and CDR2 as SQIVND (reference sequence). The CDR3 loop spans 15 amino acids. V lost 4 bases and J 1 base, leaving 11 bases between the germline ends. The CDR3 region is CASSTIRVSNQPQHF. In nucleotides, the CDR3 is TGTGCCAGTAGTACCATCAGGGTGAGCAATCAGCCCCAGCATTTT.

In nucleotides, the CDR3 is TGTGCCAGCAGCTCCCAGGACAGGGGGCGCTTGGCTGGGGCCAACGTCCTGACTTTC. It specifies CASSSQDRGRLAGANVLTF. The chain has TRBV7-6 and TRBJ2-6; 11 bases are shared with TRBD1. Germline V CDR1 and CDR2: SGHVS, FNYEAQ. This CDR3 comprises 19 residues. Trimming removed 4 bases from V and 2 bases from J; junction bases left unmatched: 10.

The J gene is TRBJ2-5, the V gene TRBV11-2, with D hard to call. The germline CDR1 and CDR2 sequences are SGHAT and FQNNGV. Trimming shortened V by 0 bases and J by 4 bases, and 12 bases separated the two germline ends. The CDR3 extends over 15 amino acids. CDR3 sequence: CASSLESTVRETQYF. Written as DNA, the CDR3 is TGTGCCAGCAGCTTAGAATCAACGGTACGAGAGACCCAGTACTTC. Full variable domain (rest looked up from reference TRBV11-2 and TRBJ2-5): EAGVAQSPRYKIIEKRQSVAFWCNPISGHATLYWYQQILGQGPKLLIQFQNNGVVDDSQLPKDRFSAERLKGVDSTLKIQPAKLEDSAVYLCASSLESTVRETQYFGPGTRLLVL.

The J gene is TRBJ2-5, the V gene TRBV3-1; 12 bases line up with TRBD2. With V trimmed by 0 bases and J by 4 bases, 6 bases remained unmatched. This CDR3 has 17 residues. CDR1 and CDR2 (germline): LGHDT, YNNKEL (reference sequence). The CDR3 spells CASSQEVLAGGLETQYF. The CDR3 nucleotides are TGTGCCAGCAGCCAAGAAGTCCTAGCGGGGGGGTTAGAGACCCAGTACTTC.

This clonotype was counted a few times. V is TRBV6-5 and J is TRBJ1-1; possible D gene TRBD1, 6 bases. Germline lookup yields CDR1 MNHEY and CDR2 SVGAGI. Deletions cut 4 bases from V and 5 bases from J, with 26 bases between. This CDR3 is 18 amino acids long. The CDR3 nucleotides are TGTGCCAGCAGTTCCCGGAACGTAAGACAGAAGGGGGAGACTGAAGCTTTCTTT. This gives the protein CASSSRNVRQKGETEAFF.

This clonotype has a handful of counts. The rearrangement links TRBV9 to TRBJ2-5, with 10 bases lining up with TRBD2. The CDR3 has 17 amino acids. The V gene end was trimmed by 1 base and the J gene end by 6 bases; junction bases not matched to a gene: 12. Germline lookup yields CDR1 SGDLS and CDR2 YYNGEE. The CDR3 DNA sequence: TGTGCCAGCAGCGTAACCGACAAAGCGGGGGGGCTACAGACCCAGTACTTC. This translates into CASSVTDKAGGLQTQYF.

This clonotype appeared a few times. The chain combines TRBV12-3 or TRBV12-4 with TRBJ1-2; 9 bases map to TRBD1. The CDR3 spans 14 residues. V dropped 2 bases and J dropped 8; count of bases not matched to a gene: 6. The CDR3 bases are TGTGCCAGCAGTTTAACAGGGGGCCTGCAGGGCTACACCTTC. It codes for CASSLTGGLQGYTF.

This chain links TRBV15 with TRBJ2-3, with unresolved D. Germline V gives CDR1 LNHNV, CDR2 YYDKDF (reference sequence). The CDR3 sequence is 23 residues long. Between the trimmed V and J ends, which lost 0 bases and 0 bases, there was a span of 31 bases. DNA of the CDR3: TGTGCCACCAGCAGAGATAACCCTCTCTCTCGTCGGCTTACTGACAAGAGCACAGATACGCAGTATTTT. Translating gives CATSRDNPLSRRLTDKSTDTQYF.

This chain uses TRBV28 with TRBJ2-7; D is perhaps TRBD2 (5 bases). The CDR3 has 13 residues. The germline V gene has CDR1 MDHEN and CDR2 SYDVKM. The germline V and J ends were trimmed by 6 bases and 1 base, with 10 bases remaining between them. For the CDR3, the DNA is TGTGCCAGCAGAGGACTGGTATCCTACGAGCAGTACTTC. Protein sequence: CASRGLVSYEQYF. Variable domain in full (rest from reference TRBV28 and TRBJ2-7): DVKVTQSSRYLVKRTGEKVFLECVQDMDHENMFWYRQDPGLGLRLIYFSYDVKMKEKGDIPEGYSVSREKKERFSLILESASTNQTSMYLCASRGLVSYEQYFGPGTRLTVT.

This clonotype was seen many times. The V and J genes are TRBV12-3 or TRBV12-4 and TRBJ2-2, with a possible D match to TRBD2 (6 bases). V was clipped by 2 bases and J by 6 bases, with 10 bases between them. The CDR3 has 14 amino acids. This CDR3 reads CASSLTGVAGELFF. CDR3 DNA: TGTGCCAGCAGTTTAACGGGGGTAGCCGGGGAGCTGTTTTTT.

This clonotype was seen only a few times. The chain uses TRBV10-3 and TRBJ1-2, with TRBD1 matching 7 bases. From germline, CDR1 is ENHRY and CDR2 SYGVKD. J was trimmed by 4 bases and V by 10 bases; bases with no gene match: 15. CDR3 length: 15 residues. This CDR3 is CATSSGQAGVYGYTF. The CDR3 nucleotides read TGTGCCACCTCTTCCGGACAGGCCGGCGTCTATGGCTACACCTTC.

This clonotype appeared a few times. CDR3 DNA: TGTGCCAGCAGGTCGGGACTGATATACAATGAGCAGTTCTTC. This encodes CASRSGLIYNEQFF. The rearrangement joins TRBV2 to TRBJ2-1, with a possible D match to TRBD2 (6 bases). The CDR3 covers 14 residues. The V end lost 6 bases, the J end lost 4 bases, and 13 bases lay between the germline ends. Germline V lookup: CDR1 SNHLY, CDR2 FYNNEI.

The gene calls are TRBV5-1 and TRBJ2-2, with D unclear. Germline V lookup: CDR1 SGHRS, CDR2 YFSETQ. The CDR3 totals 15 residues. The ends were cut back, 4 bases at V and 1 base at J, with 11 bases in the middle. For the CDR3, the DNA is TGCGCCAGCAGCCGCCGGCAGGAGAACACCGGGGAGCTGTTTTTT. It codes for CASSRRQENTGELFF.